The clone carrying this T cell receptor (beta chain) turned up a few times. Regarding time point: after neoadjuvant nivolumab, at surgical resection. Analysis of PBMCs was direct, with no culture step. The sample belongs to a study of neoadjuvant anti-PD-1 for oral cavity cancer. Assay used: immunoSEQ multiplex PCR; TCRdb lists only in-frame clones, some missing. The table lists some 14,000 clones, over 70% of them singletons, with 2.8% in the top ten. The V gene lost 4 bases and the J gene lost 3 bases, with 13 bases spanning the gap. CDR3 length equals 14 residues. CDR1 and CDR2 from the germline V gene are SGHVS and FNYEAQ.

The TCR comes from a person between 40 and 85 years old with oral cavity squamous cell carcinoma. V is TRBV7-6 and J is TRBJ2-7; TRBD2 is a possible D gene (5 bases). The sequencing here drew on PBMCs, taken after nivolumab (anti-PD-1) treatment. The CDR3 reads CASSSRGSDYEQYF. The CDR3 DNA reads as TGTGCCAGCAGCTCCCGAGGTAGCGACTACGAGCAGTACTTC.